The 11 T cell receptor beta chains reported below all come from one sample, sequenced in a study of T cell changes during pregnancy in multiple sclerosis (dated by TCRdb to between 2019 and 2020). The library was produced with the immunoSEQ multiplex PCR assay. Not all clones reach the TCRdb copy of this immuneACCESS table, which keeps in-frame sequences only. Checked studies attribute under half of the gap to unresolved V genes and leave the rest unexplained. Within this sample are 50,000 to 70,000 clones, with roughly 92% of them counted one time only. The ten largest clones represent approximately 1.5% of the sample. The sequences come from peripheral blood, collected in the second trimester of pregnancy. The receptors shown here come from a female donor with multiple sclerosis, enrolled in a pregnancy study.

The chain employs TRBV2 and TRBJ2-6; D might be TRBD1 (5 bases). CDR1 is SNHLY, CDR2 FYNNEI, per germline. This CDR3 has 14 amino acids. V gave up 7 bases and J gave up 4 bases, with 11 bases separating them. The CDR3: CASTQVTGANVLTF. The CDR3 DNA is TGTGCCAGCACACAGGTAACCGGGGCCAACGTCCTGACTTTC.

The gene calls are TRBV5-5 and TRBJ1-5, with TRBD1 matching 7 bases. V dropped 4 bases and J dropped 0; count of bases not matched to a gene: 7. This CDR3 contains 16 residues. The V gene's germline CDR1 is SGHKS and CDR2 YYEKEE (reference sequence). The CDR3 loop reads CASSGQASISNQPQHF. The CDR3 DNA is TGTGCCAGCAGCGGACAGGCCAGTATTAGCAATCAGCCCCAGCATTTT.

This chain links TRBV4-1 with TRBJ1-1; TRBD1 matches at 7 bases. With V trimmed by 2 bases and J by 1 base, 4 bases remained unmatched. Germline V CDR1 and CDR2: MGHRA, YSYEKL. This CDR3 contains 15 residues. The CDR3 protein is CASSQPDRENTEAFF. The CDR3 DNA sequence: TGCGCCAGCAGCCAACCCGACAGGGAGAACACTGAAGCTTTCTTT.

The chain uses TRBV6-5 and TRBJ1-1, with D tentatively TRBD1 (5 bases). This CDR3 is 15 amino acids long. With 6 bases removed from V and 5 bases from J, the gap between germline ends came to 19 bases. The germline CDR1 and CDR2 sequences are MNHEY and SVGAGI. The CDR3 spells CASSNDNQGGTEAFF. The CDR3 nucleotides are TGTGCCAGCAGCAACGATAACCAGGGAGGAACTGAAGCTTTCTTT.

The chain uses TRBV7-2 and TRBJ1-5, with 8 bases lining up with TRBD1. With 4 bases clipped from V and 4 bases from J, the junction kept 6 bases outside the gene matches. Germline CDR1 and CDR2: SGHTA and FQGNSA. The CDR3 spans 15 residues. The CDR3 bases are TGTGCCAGCAGCTCCGGACAGGGACTGAATCAGCCCCAGCATTTT. As protein: CASSSGQGLNQPQHF.

The chain carries TRBV28 and TRBJ2-5; TRBD1 agrees at 7 bases. The V and J ends lost 5 bases and 0 bases, in that order; junction bases with no gene match: 9. Germline CDR1 reads MDHEN; CDR2 reads SYDVKM. This CDR3 is 16 amino acids long. This chain's CDR3 is CASSPLDRAHQETQYF. In nucleotides, the CDR3 is TGTGCCAGCAGTCCTTTAGACAGGGCCCACCAAGAGACCCAGTACTTC. Variable domain in full (rest from reference TRBV28 and TRBJ2-5): DVKVTQSSRYLVKRTGEKVFLECVQDMDHENMFWYRQDPGLGLRLIYFSYDVKMKEKGDIPEGYSVSREKKERFSLILESASTNQTSMYLCASSPLDRAHQETQYFGPGTRLLVL.

The chain links TRBV7-2 to TRBJ2-7; 10 bases agree with TRBD2. CDR1 is SGHTA, CDR2 FQGNSA, per germline. Trimming cost V 1 base and J 4 bases; bases outside gene matches: 4. This CDR3 contains 15 residues. The CDR3 DNA reads TGTGCCAGCAGCTTAGTATCTAGCGGGAGTTACGAGCAGTACTTC. This translates into CASSLVSSGSYEQYF.

The chain uses TRBV4-3 and TRBJ2-3, with D unresolved. The germline gives CDR1 LGHNA, CDR2 YSLEER. The CDR3 has 14 residues. V was clipped by 0 bases and J by 14 bases, with 18 bases between them. CDR3 residues: CASSQDSSWAPPYF. DNA for the CDR3: TGCGCCAGCAGCCAAGATTCTTCGTGGGCCCCGCCGTATTTT.

The chain employs TRBV28 and TRBJ1-4; tentatively, D is TRBD1 (5 bases). Germline V lookup: CDR1 MDHEN, CDR2 SYDVKM. The CDR3 totals 13 residues. V gave up 5 bases and J gave up 11 bases, with 15 bases separating them. CDR3 protein: CASSARPGSKLFF. CDR3 nucleotides: TGTGCCAGCAGTGCCCGCCCAGGGTCGAAACTGTTTTTT.

This clone appeared a single time. The chain is built from TRBV11-2 and TRBJ2-5; 11 bases map to TRBD2. This CDR3 region has 16 residues. Unmatched junction bases numbered 11, after V lost 4 bases and J lost 7 bases. Germline CDR1 and CDR2: SGHAT and FQNNGV. The CDR3 coding sequence is TGTGCCAGCAGCTCCCTTAGCGGGAGGGCCCTCGGGACCCAGTACTTC. Amino acids: CASSSLSGRALGTQYF.

The V and J genes are TRBV15 and TRBJ1-2; no clear D gene. The CDR3 loop spans 17 amino acids. Germline V CDR1 and CDR2: LNHNV, YYDKDF (reference sequence). Trimming left V 0 bases short and J 2 bases short, with 16 bases between. The CDR3 sequence is CATSRDRAAGSNYGYTF. The CDR3 coding sequence is TGTGCCACCAGCAGAGATCGGGCGGCGGGATCCAACTATGGCTACACCTTC.